This TCR beta chain was found in a study of brain metastases from non-small cell lung cancer. Regarding the study as a whole: TCR repertoires overlapped largely between brain metastases and matched primaries. In about 60% of brain metastases, T-cell clones were expanded compared with matched primary tumors.

The CDR3 sequence is 13 residues long. Germline CDR1 and CDR2: KGHSH and LQKENI. Trimming removed 2 bases at V and 8 bases at J, with 12 bases between. Concerning this clone: What it binds is unknown.

Generated by immunoSEQ multiplex PCR, the TCRdb table keeps only in-frame clones and is missing some. This table has around 300 clones, approximately 90% appearing once. The genes are TRBV18 and TRBJ1-2; no firm D call. Sequenced: tissue from a brain metastasis. This TCR came from a donor aged 40 or older with non-small cell lung cancer. The DNA for the CDR3 is TGTGCCAGCTCACCAGGGTTTTCGGGCGGCTACACCTTC. It translates to CASSPGFSGGYTF.